This entry is about one T cell receptor (beta chain). Its cognate antigen is unknown. The data were taken from a study of OX40 agonist ivuxolimab in advanced cancers. Study-level results: The mean number of expanded clones was higher in CD8+ T cells than in CD4+. By week 6 at 0.1 to 3.0 mg/kg, blood CD4+ and CD8+ T cells had expanded clonally.

Some clones are missing from TCRdb's copy, which holds only in-frame ones; the method was immunoSEQ multiplex PCR. The sample has over 9,500 clones; approximately 90% are singletons. Germline V CDR1 and CDR2: LNHNV, YYDKDF (reference sequence). Between the trimmed V and J ends, which lost 4 bases and 5 bases, there was a span of 9 bases. The CDR3 is 13 amino acids. Autoimmune disease history or systemic immunosuppression disqualified patients. The sample consisted of CD4+ or CD8+ T cells sorted from blood, taken in a trial of the OX40 agonist ivuxolimab. The receptor's source is an adult with an advanced solid tumor such as melanoma, head and neck, liver or kidney cancer. This chain connects TRBV15 to TRBJ1-5; D is undetermined. The CDR3 bases are TGTGCCACCAGCACAGGTCATCATCAGCCCCAGCATTTT. It translates to CATSTGHHQPQHF.